The rows below give T cell receptor beta chains drawn from one sample of a study of T cell repertoires in cytomegalovirus infection. TCRdb reanalysed the reads using MiXCR and keeps one entry per CDR3 protein. The sample includes fewer than 900,000 distinct CDR3 sequences, roughly 29% of them seen just once. The antigens of these receptors remain unknown. This specimen consisted of cultured CD8+ T cells from PBMCs, obtained from culture after CMV antigen stimulation. The receptors were gathered from a human donor in good health (CMV status not recorded). Some clones in this sample may be carry-over from other donors' samples. Both conserved end residues are part of each CDR3. A D gene is named only where the DNA matches it firmly. Some rows mark clone size as missing; the rest say once, few, many or name a class of expanded clone.

clone_size: few
d_call: NA
j_call: TRBJ1-2
v_call: TRBV11-1
cdr3_aa: CASSLTGEMLNYGYTF
cdr3_nt: TGTGCCAGCAGCTTAACAGGAGAAATGCTTAACTATGGCTACACCTTC

clone_size: NA
d_call: NA
j_call: TRBJ1-5
v_call: TRBV4-1
cdr3_aa: CASSQGPLDQPQHF
cdr3_nt: TGCGCCAGCAGCCAAGGGCCGTTGGATCAGCCCCAGCATTTT

clone_size: NA
d_call: NA
j_call: TRBJ2-3
v_call: TRBV7-2
cdr3_aa: CASSPWVGTDTQYF
cdr3_nt: TGTGCCAGCAGCCCATGGGTGGGCACAGATACGCAGTATTTT

clone_size: NA
d_call: TRBD1
j_call: TRBJ1-5
v_call: TRBV29-1
cdr3_aa: CSVADRGSNQPQHF
cdr3_nt: TGCAGCGTTGCCGACAGGGGAAGCAATCAGCCCCAGCATTTT

clone_size: few
d_call: TRBD2
j_call: TRBJ2-3
v_call: TRBV7-9
cdr3_aa: CASEGTGQRGADTQYF
cdr3_nt: TGTGCCAGCGAGGGAACCGGACAGCGGGGGGCAGATACGCAGTATTTT

clone_size: few
d_call: NA
j_call: TRBJ2-1
v_call: TRBV7-9
cdr3_aa: CASSLKGKGRGPNEQFF
cdr3_nt: TGTGCCAGCAGCTTAAAAGGGAAAGGGAGGGGGCCAAATGAGCAGTTCTTC

clone_size: few
d_call: TRBD1
j_call: TRBJ1-5
v_call: TRBV6-6
cdr3_aa: CASTGTDPLSNQPQHF
cdr3_nt: TGTGCCAGCACTGGGACAGACCCACTTAGCAATCAGCCCCAGCATTTT

clone_size: NA
d_call: TRBD1
j_call: TRBJ2-1
v_call: TRBV6-5
cdr3_aa: CASSYGTGPGEQFF
cdr3_nt: TGTGCCAGCAGTTACGGGACAGGGCCGGGGGAGCAGTTCTTC

clone_size: few
d_call: TRBD1
j_call: TRBJ2-3
v_call: TRBV20-1
cdr3_aa: CSARGDRGTDTQYF
cdr3_nt: TGCAGTGCTAGGGGGGACAGGGGAACAGATACGCAGTATTTT

clone_size: many
d_call: NA
j_call: TRBJ2-5
v_call: TRBV6-2/TRBV6-3
cdr3_aa: CASSPLDYDSNQETQYF
cdr3_nt: TGTGCCAGCAGTCCACTTGACTATGACAGCAACCAAGAGACCCAGTACTTC

clone_size: NA
d_call: NA
j_call: TRBJ2-1
v_call: TRBV29-1
cdr3_aa: CSVRDSSSYNEQFF
cdr3_nt: TGCAGCGTCCGGGACTCGAGCTCCTACAATGAGCAGTTCTTC

clone_size: NA
d_call: NA
j_call: TRBJ1-1
v_call: TRBV3-1
cdr3_aa: CASSQDIMGPNTEAFF
cdr3_nt: TGTGCCAGCAGCCAAGATATAATGGGGCCAAACACTGAAGCTTTCTTT

clone_size: few
d_call: NA
j_call: TRBJ2-7
v_call: TRBV5-4
cdr3_aa: CASSLEGSTGGEQYF
cdr3_nt: TGTGCCAGCAGCTTGGAGGGGTCGACAGGAGGCGAGCAGTACTTC

clone_size: many
d_call: NA
j_call: TRBJ2-1
v_call: TRBV7-2
cdr3_aa: CASSGWERRSYNEQFF
cdr3_nt: TGTGCCAGCAGCGGCTGGGAGCGCCGTTCCTACAATGAGCAGTTCTTC

clone_size: NA
d_call: TRBD2
j_call: TRBJ2-7
v_call: TRBV2
cdr3_aa: CASRGTSGGYEQYF
cdr3_nt: TGTGCCAGCAGGGGGACTAGCGGGGGCTACGAGCAGTACTTC

clone_size: many
d_call: NA
j_call: TRBJ1-1
v_call: TRBV7-8
cdr3_aa: CASSLFRRGTLSPGTLGAFF
cdr3_nt: TGTGCCAGCAGCTTATTTCGAAGGGGGACCCTCTCCCCCGGAACACTTGGAGCTTTCTTT

clone_size: NA
d_call: NA
j_call: TRBJ2-2
v_call: TRBV11-3
cdr3_aa: CASSLYPQRTGELFF
cdr3_nt: TGTGCCAGCAGCTTATATCCCCAAAGAACCGGGGAGCTGTTTTTT

clone_size: few
d_call: NA
j_call: TRBJ2-2
v_call: TRBV7-2
cdr3_aa: CASSLYLTGLNTGELFF
cdr3_nt: TGTGCCAGCAGCTTATACTTAACAGGGCTGAACACCGGGGAGCTGTTTTTT

clone_size: NA
d_call: TRBD1
j_call: TRBJ2-7
v_call: TRBV6-1
cdr3_aa: CASSLSGTGTFYEQYF
cdr3_nt: TGTGCCAGCAGCCTCAGCGGGACAGGGACTTTCTACGAGCAGTACTTC

clone_size: NA
d_call: TRBD1
j_call: TRBJ2-1
v_call: TRBV7-8
cdr3_aa: CASSPGDRGPSYYNEQFF
cdr3_nt: TGTGCCAGCAGCCCCGGGGACAGGGGACCTTCATACTACAATGAGCAGTTCTTC

clone_size: NA
d_call: NA
j_call: TRBJ1-1
v_call: TRBV19
cdr3_aa: CASTTIIFNTEAFF
cdr3_nt: TGTGCCAGTACGACGATCATTTTTAACACTGAAGCTTTCTTT

clone_size: many
d_call: NA
j_call: TRBJ1-1
v_call: TRBV7-9
cdr3_aa: CASSGWRGRGTEAFF
cdr3_nt: TGTGCCAGCAGCGGGTGGCGGGGGAGGGGCACTGAAGCTTTCTTT

clone_size: NA
d_call: NA
j_call: TRBJ1-2
v_call: TRBV29-1
cdr3_aa: CSVDFGFNYGYTF
cdr3_nt: TGCAGCGTTGATTTTGGCTTTAACTATGGCTACACCTTC

clone_size: many
d_call: NA
j_call: TRBJ1-1
v_call: TRBV7-2
cdr3_aa: CASSLYGLEAFF
cdr3_nt: TGTGCCAGCAGCTTATATGGACTTGAAGCTTTCTTT

clone_size: few
d_call: TRBD1
j_call: TRBJ2-6
v_call: TRBV4-2
cdr3_aa: CASSQDPGQGAGANVLTF
cdr3_nt: TGTGCCAGCAGCCAAGACCCGGGACAGGGGGCTGGGGCCAACGTCCTGACTTTC

clone_size: many
d_call: TRBD2
j_call: TRBJ2-3
v_call: TRBV12-3/TRBV12-4
cdr3_aa: CASRSASGGHTDTQYF
cdr3_nt: TGTGCCAGCAGGTCTGCTAGCGGGGGCCACACAGATACGCAGTATTTT

clone_size: NA
d_call: NA
j_call: TRBJ1-2
v_call: TRBV12-3/TRBV12-4
cdr3_aa: CASTQENYGYTF
cdr3_nt: TGTGCCAGCACCCAGGAAAACTATGGCTACACCTTC

clone_size: many
d_call: TRBD2
j_call: TRBJ2-5
v_call: TRBV7-2
cdr3_aa: CASSRGLAGGPRETQYF
cdr3_nt: TGTGCCAGCAGCCGCGGACTAGCGGGGGGGCCGCGGGAGACCCAGTACTTC

clone_size: few
d_call: NA
j_call: TRBJ2-3
v_call: TRBV19
cdr3_aa: CATSVGDPDTQYF
cdr3_nt: TGTGCCACCTCCGTGGGAGACCCAGATACGCAGTATTTT

clone_size: NA
d_call: NA
j_call: TRBJ2-1
v_call: TRBV19
cdr3_aa: CASSIPDYPVLGEQFF
cdr3_nt: TGTGCCAGTAGTATTCCCGACTACCCAGTTCTTGGTGAGCAGTTCTTC

clone_size: NA
d_call: TRBD1
j_call: TRBJ1-2
v_call: TRBV24-1
cdr3_aa: CATSDNAPRTGVGYTF
cdr3_nt: TGTGCCACCAGTGATAACGCGCCCCGGACAGGGGTGGGCTACACCTTC

clone_size: few
d_call: NA
j_call: TRBJ2-1
v_call: TRBV20-1
cdr3_aa: CSAPWTINEQFF
cdr3_nt: TGCAGTGCTCCGTGGACTATTAATGAGCAGTTCTTC

clone_size: few
d_call: NA
j_call: TRBJ2-7
v_call: TRBV27
cdr3_aa: CASSSSSQGLYEQYF
cdr3_nt: TGTGCCAGCAGTTCCTCAAGTCAGGGGCTGTACGAGCAGTACTTC

clone_size: few
d_call: NA
j_call: TRBJ2-2
v_call: TRBV7-6
cdr3_aa: CASTAVPGELFF
cdr3_nt: TGTGCCAGCACCGCAGTGCCCGGGGAGCTGTTTTTT

clone_size: many
d_call: NA
j_call: TRBJ2-6
v_call: TRBV12-5
cdr3_aa: CASGLQLSSPGANVLTF
cdr3_nt: TGTGCTAGTGGTTTACAACTGAGTTCCCCTGGGGCCAACGTCCTGACTTTC

clone_size: few
d_call: TRBD1
j_call: TRBJ1-3
v_call: TRBV5-1
cdr3_aa: CASSEWTGGNTIYF
cdr3_nt: TGCGCCAGCAGCGAATGGACAGGTGGAAACACCATATATTTT

clone_size: few
d_call: NA
j_call: TRBJ1-5
v_call: TRBV7-9
cdr3_aa: CASSPSGDPRYQPQHF
cdr3_nt: TGTGCCAGCAGCCCGAGTGGGGATCCTCGTTATCAGCCCCAGCATTTT

clone_size: NA
d_call: TRBD1
j_call: TRBJ2-5
v_call: TRBV7-8
cdr3_aa: CASSLADRGYEQETQYF
cdr3_nt: TGTGCCAGCAGCTTAGCGGACAGGGGCTACGAACAAGAGACCCAGTACTTC

clone_size: few
d_call: NA
j_call: TRBJ2-5
v_call: TRBV7-6
cdr3_aa: CASSPQDPLQQETQYF
cdr3_nt: TGTGCCAGCAGCCCTCAGGACCCCCTTCAGCAGGAGACCCAGTACTTC

clone_size: many
d_call: NA
j_call: TRBJ2-5
v_call: TRBV6-2/TRBV6-3
cdr3_aa: CASSYPETQYF
cdr3_nt: TGTGCCAGCAGTTACCCAGAGACCCAGTACTTC

clone_size: NA
d_call: NA
j_call: TRBJ1-5
v_call: TRBV24-1
cdr3_aa: CATSGSQGFQPQHF
cdr3_nt: TGTGCCACCAGTGGTTCACAGGGCTTTCAGCCCCAGCATTTT

clone_size: many
d_call: NA
j_call: TRBJ1-1
v_call: TRBV12-3/TRBV12-4
cdr3_aa: CASSLFRVTEAFF
cdr3_nt: TGTGCCAGCAGTTTGTTTCGGGTCACTGAAGCTTTCTTT

clone_size: NA
d_call: NA
j_call: TRBJ1-6
v_call: TRBV7-6
cdr3_aa: CASSVTPGFYYNSPLHF
cdr3_nt: TGTGCCAGCAGCGTCACGCCAGGGTTTTACTATAATTCACCCCTCCACTTT

clone_size: NA
d_call: NA
j_call: TRBJ1-2
v_call: TRBV10-3
cdr3_aa: CVGGDLDYGYTF
cdr3_nt: TGCGTCGGCGGGGACCTTGACTATGGCTACACCTTC

clone_size: few
d_call: NA
j_call: TRBJ2-5
v_call: TRBV12-3/TRBV12-4
cdr3_aa: CASSWRVRETQYF
cdr3_nt: TGTGCCAGCAGTTGGAGGGTACGGGAGACCCAGTACTTC

clone_size: NA
d_call: NA
j_call: TRBJ1-1
v_call: TRBV11-2
cdr3_aa: CASSLDTGQNTEAFF
cdr3_nt: TGTGCCAGCAGCTTAGATACAGGGCAGAACACTGAAGCTTTCTTT

clone_size: once
d_call: TRBD2
j_call: TRBJ2-1
v_call: TRBV7-6
cdr3_aa: CASSPRLAGGIAYNEQFF
cdr3_nt: TGTGCCAGCAGCCCGAGACTAGCGGGGGGGATCGCCTACAATGAGCAGTTCTTC

clone_size: NA
d_call: NA
j_call: TRBJ2-6
v_call: TRBV5-4
cdr3_aa: CASSLYTANVLTF
cdr3_nt: TGTGCCAGCAGCTTGTATACGGCCAACGTCCTGACTTTC

clone_size: NA
d_call: NA
j_call: TRBJ1-2
v_call: TRBV7-9
cdr3_aa: CASSGLESKNYGYTF
cdr3_nt: TGTGCCAGTTCCGGTCTGGAGTCAAAGAACTATGGCTACACCTTC

clone_size: few
d_call: NA
j_call: TRBJ1-5
v_call: TRBV12-5
cdr3_aa: CASGFSGSNQPQHF
cdr3_nt: TGTGCTAGTGGTTTCTCGGGTAGCAATCAGCCCCAGCATTTT

clone_size: NA
d_call: NA
j_call: TRBJ2-7
v_call: TRBV29-1
cdr3_aa: CSVVGRAEQHF
cdr3_nt: TGCAGCGTTGTGGGGCGCGCCGAGCAGCACTTC

clone_size: NA
d_call: TRBD1
j_call: TRBJ2-2
v_call: TRBV6-1
cdr3_aa: CASSGLPGTGTGELFF
cdr3_nt: TGTGCCAGCAGTGGTCTTCCCGGGACAGGGACCGGGGAGCTGTTTTTT